This T cell receptor beta chain was identified during a study of cytomegalovirus exposure and HLA in healthy donors. About the study: In a later analysis, the 90 to 150 validation repertoires were reported to have used the same platform as the roughly 670 first-cohort repertoires.

Assay: immunoSEQ multiplex PCR; the TCRdb copy retains only in-frame clones and omits some. The sample shows fewer than 65,000 clones, 89% of them seen only once. Study findings and constraints: Among the CMV-associated chains, a few were confirmed in vitro as specific for CMV antigens.

Regarding this clone: Antigen specificity is unknown.

The ends lost 3 bases at V and 2 bases at J; junction bases unmatched: 6. CDR1 SGHVS and CDR2 FQNEAQ come from the germline V gene. CDR3 length: 16 amino acids. This chain joins TRBV7-8 and TRBJ2-5; TRBD2 matches 10 bases. The sample was PBMCs. The receptor was derived from a woman aged 18-35 years in good health and CMV-seronegative. CDR3 sequence reads: CASSLAAGLAQETQYF. Here the CDR3 DNA reads TGTGCCAGCAGCTTGGCTGCGGGACTAGCGCAAGAGACCCAGTACTTC.